This TCR beta chain was sequenced for a study of control samples from healthy donors and cancer patients. V lost 4 bases and J lost 4, with 17 bases in between. Germline-derived CDR1 and CDR2 are SGHDT and YYEEEE. The CDR3 sequence is 15 residues long. The protocol was immunoSEQ multiplex PCR, while the TCRdb copy is restricted to in-frame clones and leaves out a portion. The sample shows about 120,000 clones, 88% of them seen only once. Input material: blood. The TCR was taken from an older woman in good health. The chain joins TRBV5-6 to TRBJ1-1, with unresolved D. Written as DNA, the CDR3 is TGTGCCAGCAGCCCGTGGGCAGGTGAGAGCACTGAAGCTTTCTTT. Translation gives CASSPWAGESTEAFF.